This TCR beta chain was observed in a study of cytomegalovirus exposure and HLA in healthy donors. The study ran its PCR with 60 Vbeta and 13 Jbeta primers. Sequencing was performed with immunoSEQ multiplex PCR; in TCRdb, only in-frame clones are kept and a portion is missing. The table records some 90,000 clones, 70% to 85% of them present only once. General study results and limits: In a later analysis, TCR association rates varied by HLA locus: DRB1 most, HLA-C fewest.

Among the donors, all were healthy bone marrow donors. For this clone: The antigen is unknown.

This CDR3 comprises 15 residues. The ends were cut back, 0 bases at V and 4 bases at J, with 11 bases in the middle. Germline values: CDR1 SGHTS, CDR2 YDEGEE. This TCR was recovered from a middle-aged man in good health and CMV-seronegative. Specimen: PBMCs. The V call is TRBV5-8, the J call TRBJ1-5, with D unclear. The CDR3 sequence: CASSLVAVGNQPQHF. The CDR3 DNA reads TGTGCCAGCAGCTTGGTGGCAGTCGGGAATCAGCCCCAGCATTTT.